Listed here is a single TCR beta chain. All the patients suffered relapse after autologous stem cell transplantation, and brentuximab vedotin exposure differed. Germline V gene lookup returns CDR1 SGHDN and CDR2 FVKESK. This CDR3 comprises 14 residues. Trimming took off 3 bases at V and 4 bases at J, with 10 bases between the two ends. The data are from a study of PD-1 blockade in classical Hodgkin lymphoma. Sequencing used immunoSEQ multiplex PCR; TCRdb keeps in-frame clones, though not all of them. The sample carries 13,000 to 15,000 clones, 81% recorded once. V gene TRBV14 combines with J gene TRBJ1-5, with D possibly matching TRBD1 (5 bases). Sequencing used peripheral blood mononuclear cells (PBMCs), obtained at baseline. This sequence was found in a human donor with classical Hodgkin lymphoma. DNA of the CDR3: TGTGCCAGCAGCCATGGGGGGATGAATCAGCCCCAGCATTTT. Residues: CASSHGGMNQPQHF. Variable domain in full (rest from reference TRBV14 and TRBJ1-5): EAGVTQFPSHSVIEKGQTVTLRCDPISGHDNLYWYRRVMGKEIKFLLHFVKESKQDESGMPNNRFLAERTGGTYSTLKVQPAELEDSGVYFCASSHGGMNQPQHFGDGTRLSIL.